Each of the 27 T cell receptor beta chains below was sequenced from the same sample in a study of shared clonotypes between healthy human individuals. Data came from immunoSEQ multiplex PCR; TCRdb stores just in-frame clones and leaves some out. The sample yields 850,000 to 1,200,000 clones, around 76% seen once. Sequencing input: memory CD4+ T cells sorted from blood. Sample subset: CD45RA-negative fraction. Receptors were obtained from a man aged 18 to 35 in good health.

The rearrangement links TRBV19 to TRBJ2-7; 9 bases align to TRBD1. CDR3 length: 17 residues. Trimming took 5 bases from V and 0 from J; bases not matched to a gene: 11. Germline values: CDR1 LNHDA, CDR2 SQIVND (reference sequence). In DNA form, the CDR3 reads TGTGCCAGTAGTTCCCCCGGGACAGGGTTTACCTCCTACGAGCAGTACTTC. It encodes CASSSPGTGFTSYEQYF. The whole variable domain, remainder taken from reference TRBV19 and TRBJ2-7, is DGGITQSPKYLFRKEGQNVTLSCEQNLNHDAMYWYRQDPGQGLRLIYYSQIVNDFQKGDIAEGYSVSREKKESFPLTVTSAQKNPTAFYLCASSSPGTGFTSYEQYFGPGTRLTVT.

V is TRBV10-2 and J is TRBJ1-2; no firm D call. The V gene lost 4 bases and the J gene lost 8 bases, with 14 bases spanning the gap. The CDR3 is 13 amino acids. Germline CDR1 WSHSY, CDR2 SAAADI. CDR3 DNA: TGCGCCAGCAGTGTTGGCGGCCCTGGGGGCTACACCTTC. Amino acids: CASSVGGPGGYTF.

This clone was counted many times. The gene calls are TRBV30 and TRBJ1-3; D gene uncertain. Trimming cost V 4 bases and J 1 base, with 14 bases left between them. The CDR3 loop spans 15 amino acids. Germline V gene lookup returns CDR1 GTSNPN and CDR2 SVGIG (reference sequence). CDR3 bases: TGTGCCTGGACCCCGACACTGTTTTCTGGAAACACCATATATTTT. As protein: CAWTPTLFSGNTIYF.

This clone was seen just once. The chain uses TRBV7-9 and TRBJ2-5; D ambiguous. Germline V lookup: CDR1 SEHNR, CDR2 FQNEAQ (reference sequence). CDR3 length equals 13 residues. Trimming removed 6 bases at V and 0 bases at J, with 8 bases between. The CDR3 region is CASRLFNQETQYF. CDR3 bases: TGTGCCAGCAGACTCTTCAACCAAGAGACCCAGTACTTC.

This clone was found once. The chain couples TRBV5-4 to TRBJ2-3, with TRBD2 matching 8 bases. Germline V gene sequence: CDR1 SGHNT, CDR2 YYREEE (reference sequence). Germline trimming cut 5 bases from V and 5 bases from J; bases unmatched to any gene: 7. The CDR3 has 14 residues. CDR3 region: CASRQAGEGDTQYF. Here the CDR3 DNA reads TGTGCCAGCAGACAAGCGGGGGAGGGAGATACGCAGTATTTT.

This rearrangement joins TRBV28 to TRBJ2-1, with 10 bases aligning to TRBD1. CDR1 and CDR2 from the germline V gene are MDHEN and SYDVKM. The CDR3 spans 17 residues. The J segment lost 4 bases and the V segment lost 1 base, leaving 7 bases of the junction unmatched. CDR3 sequence reads: CASSLLRQGAGYNEQFF. In nucleotides, the CDR3 is TGTGCCAGCAGTTTATTACGACAGGGGGCGGGTTACAATGAGCAGTTCTTC.

In this sample, this clone turned up a few times. The CDR3 protein is CASSVDSNPNQPQHF. Here the CDR3 DNA reads TGTGCCAGCAGTGTAGACAGTAACCCAAATCAGCCCCAGCATTTT. The chain employs TRBV2 and TRBJ1-5; D may be TRBD1 (5 bases). The CDR3 spans 15 residues. Trimming removed 4 bases at V and 4 bases at J, with 14 bases between. Germline CDR1 reads SNHLY; CDR2 reads FYNNEI.

The V and J genes are TRBV4-1 and TRBJ2-7; 10 bases map to TRBD1. This CDR3 region has 15 residues. Germline V gene lookup returns CDR1 MGHRA and CDR2 YSYEKL. J gave up 5 bases and V 3 bases, and 7 bases lay outside the gene matches. The CDR3 coding sequence is TGCGCCAGCAGCCAGACCGGGACAGGGGCCAACGAGCAGTACTTC. This translates into CASSQTGTGANEQYF.

V and J are TRBV7-8 and TRBJ1-5; no clear D gene. Trimming removed 3 bases from V and 7 bases from J, with 13 bases in between. CDR3 length equals 14 residues. Germline V CDR1 and CDR2: SGHVS, FQNEAQ. The CDR3 DNA reads TGTGCCAGCAGCTTTTCCGCGGCGGGACAGCCCCAGCATTTT. Translated: CASSFSAAGQPQHF.

The J gene is TRBJ2-7, the V gene TRBV27, with D perhaps matching TRBD2 (5 bases). Germline V gene data show CDR1 as MNHEY and CDR2 as SMNVEV (reference sequence). The CDR3 runs 16 residues. V was cut by 0 bases and J by 6 bases, with 18 bases left in between. This CDR3 is CASSLSLRVGRVEQYF. CDR3 in DNA: TGTGCCAGCAGTTTATCCCTAAGGGTCGGGCGGGTCGAGCAGTACTTC.

This chain connects TRBV6-1 to TRBJ2-3; D is unclear. The V end lost 6 bases, the J end lost 6 bases, and 10 bases lay between the germline ends. This CDR3 has 12 residues. Germline V gene sequence: CDR1 MNHNS, CDR2 SASEGT. In DNA form, the CDR3 reads TGTGCCAGCAGCCTAGTAGTGGATACGCAGTATTTT. It specifies CASSLVVDTQYF.

The chain combines TRBV2 with TRBJ2-1, with D possibly TRBD2 on 7 matching bases. The V gene's germline CDR1 is SNHLY and CDR2 FYNNEI. The CDR3 is 14 residues long. Trimming took off 7 bases at V and 9 bases at J, with 19 bases between the two ends. Here the CDR3 DNA reads TGTGCCAGCAAACGGGGGGCTTCTTTGGGTGAGCAGTTCTTC. It specifies CASKRGASLGEQFF.

Ten or more counts support this clone. The genes are TRBV7-8 and TRBJ1-4; unclear D gene. Trimming pared 3 bases from V and 14 bases from J, leaving 16 bases between. The CDR3 runs 13 residues. In germline, CDR1 is SGHVS, CDR2 FQNEAQ. In DNA, the CDR3 is TGTGCCAGCAGCTTGGGTATGGGGTCTATGCTGTTTTTT. Its protein product is CASSLGMGSMLFF. Using reference TRBV7-8 and TRBJ1-4 for the parts outside the CDR3, the full variable domain is GAGVSQSPRYKVAKRGQDVALRCDPISGHVSLFWYQQALGQGPEFLTYFQNEAQLDKSGLPSDRFFAERPEGSVSTLKIQRTQQEDSAVYLCASSLGMGSMLFFGSGTQLSVL.

This clone was observed a single time. The V and J genes are TRBV7-2 and TRBJ2-4; D tentatively fits TRBD1 or TRBD2 (6 bases each). Germline V gives CDR1 SGHTA, CDR2 FQGNSA. V dropped 1 base and J dropped 0 bases, with 19 bases sitting between them. The CDR3 is 19 amino acids. CDR3 nucleotides: TGTGCCAGCAGCTTAGAGTACGGGGGCAGGAAACTAGCCAAAAACATTCAGTACTTC. This encodes CASSLEYGGRKLAKNIQYF.

This clone was counted a few times. This sequence joins TRBV29-1 and TRBJ1-1, with D uncertain. Germline V lookup: CDR1 SQVTM, CDR2 ANQGSEA. The CDR3 is made up of 11 amino acids. Trimming stripped 6 bases from V and 5 bases from J, with 10 bases between. CDR3 residues: CSVKTGTEAFF. DNA for the CDR3: TGCAGCGTAAAAACGGGTACTGAAGCTTTCTTT.

In this sample, this clone turned up a few times. The chain employs TRBV27 and TRBJ1-5; 11 bases align to TRBD1. Trimming cost V 5 bases and J 7 bases; bases outside gene matches: 7. Germline V gene lookup returns CDR1 MNHEY and CDR2 SMNVEV (reference sequence). The CDR3 totals 15 residues. The CDR3 nucleotides read TGTGCCAGCAGTCCCCGGGACAGGGGGGGACAGCCCCAGCATTTT. It translates to CASSPRDRGGQPQHF.

This clone showed up just once. The chain joins TRBV5-1 to TRBJ2-5, with D unresolved. TRBJ2-7 matches the DNA end more closely, so the J call is doubtful. Germline V lookup: CDR1 SGHRS, CDR2 YFSETQ. The CDR3 sequence is 14 residues long. The CDR3 loop is CASSLARISYEQYF. CDR3 in DNA: TGCGCCAGCAGCTTGGCTCGGATCTCCTACGAGCAGTACTTC.

The V and J genes are TRBV7-2 and TRBJ2-7; the match to TRBD1 covers 8 bases. The germline gives CDR1 SGHTA, CDR2 FQGNSA. This CDR3 contains 15 residues. Trimming cost V 3 bases and J 5 bases; bases outside gene matches: 9. The CDR3 sequence is CASSFFRGQFNEQYF. CDR3 bases: TGTGCCAGCAGCTTCTTCAGGGGGCAGTTCAACGAGCAGTACTTC.

The gene calls are TRBV5-1 and TRBJ2-3; D possibly corresponds to TRBD2 (5 bases). Germline lookup yields CDR1 SGHRS and CDR2 YFSETQ. The CDR3 is 14 residues long. V lost 4 bases and J lost 2, with 11 bases in between. Written as DNA, the CDR3 is TGCGCCAGCAGCATCGGACTTTCCACAGATACGCAGTATTTT. Protein product: CASSIGLSTDTQYF. Supplemented by reference TRBV5-1 and TRBJ2-3, the full variable domain reads KAGVTQTPRYLIKTRGQQVTLSCSPISGHRSVSWYQQTPGQGLQFLFEYFSETQRNKGNFPGRFSGRQFSNSRSEMNVSTLELGDSALYLCASSIGLSTDTQYFGPGTRLTVL.

The chain carries TRBV9 and TRBJ2-5; TRBD2 is a possible D gene (6 bases). The V gene's germline CDR1 is SGDLS and CDR2 YYNGEE. The ends were cut back, 4 bases at V and 4 bases at J, with 14 bases in the middle. The CDR3 is made up of 14 amino acids. CDR3 coding DNA: TGTGCCAGCAGCTCCCCGGGACTGGGAGAGACCCAGTACTTC. This codes for CASSSPGLGETQYF.

The chain has TRBV7-8 and TRBJ2-7; D perhaps matches TRBD2 (5 bases). V gave up 5 bases and J gave up 4 bases, with 24 bases separating them. The CDR3 sequence is 17 residues long. Germline-derived CDR1 and CDR2 are SGHVS and FQNEAQ. In DNA, the CDR3 is TGTGCCAGCAGCCCCCGGACTCAGATTGAAACAAAATACGAGCAGTACTTC. Its protein product is CASSPRTQIETKYEQYF. Full variable domain (outside the CDR3, taken from reference TRBV7-8 and TRBJ2-7): GAGVSQSPRYKVAKRGQDVALRCDPISGHVSLFWYQQALGQGPEFLTYFQNEAQLDKSGLPSDRFFAERPEGSVSTLKIQRTQQEDSAVYLCASSPRTQIETKYEQYFGPGTRLTVT.

This chain joins TRBV5-1 and TRBJ1-1; possible D gene TRBD1, 5 bases. The ends were cut back, 0 bases at V and 4 bases at J, with 10 bases in the middle. The CDR3 loop spans 14 amino acids. Germline values: CDR1 SGHRS, CDR2 YFSETQ. The DNA of the CDR3 is TGCGCCAGCAGCTTGGGCGAGGGGACCACTGAAGCTTTCTTT. Translating it yields CASSLGEGTTEAFF.

This chain links TRBV9 with TRBJ1-2, with no clear D. The CDR3 is 15 amino acids. The V gene lost 0 bases and the J gene lost 5 bases, with 14 bases spanning the gap. The germline V gene has CDR1 SGDLS and CDR2 YYNGEE. CDR3 residues: CASSVAEGSGYGYTF. CDR3 bases: TGTGCCAGCAGCGTAGCTGAGGGATCCGGTTATGGCTACACCTTC.

This clone was detected only a few times. V is TRBV5-4 and J is TRBJ2-6; 8 bases are a match to TRBD1. V gave up 0 bases and J gave up 0 bases; unmatched junction bases: 11. CDR3 length: 20 amino acids. Germline V lookup: CDR1 SGHNT, CDR2 YYREEE (reference sequence). Here the CDR3 reads CASSLGLLGTGNSGANVLTF. The CDR3 coding sequence is TGTGCCAGCAGCTTGGGTTTGTTGGGGACAGGTAACTCTGGGGCCAACGTCCTGACTTTC.

The rearrangement links TRBV11-2 to TRBJ2-7; TRBD2 agrees at 7 bases. This CDR3 region has 15 residues. J lost 3 bases, V lost 3 bases, and 8 bases had no gene match. Germline lookup yields CDR1 SGHAT and CDR2 FQNNGV. In nucleotides, the CDR3 is TGTGCCAGCAGCTTGGACGGGACTACCTTCTACGAGCAGTACTTC. This sequence encodes CASSLDGTTFYEQYF.

This clone occurred once. The chain has TRBV5-6 and TRBJ2-2; 7 bases map to TRBD2. The germline V gene has CDR1 SGHDT and CDR2 YYEEEE. This CDR3 contains 15 residues. Losses at the gene ends were 4 bases for V and 6 bases for J; bases not matched to a gene: 9. The CDR3 sequence: CASSRVGRDPGELFF. The CDR3 DNA is TGTGCCAGCAGCCGGGTGGGGAGGGATCCCGGGGAGCTGTTTTTT.

This clone was detected a few times. The chain combines TRBV7-2 with TRBJ2-7, with 11 bases fitting TRBD1. V trimming: 4 bases; J trimming: 9 bases; junction bases outside the gene matches: 5. The germline V gene encodes CDR1 SGHTA and CDR2 FQGNSA. CDR3 length: 13 amino acids. The chain's CDR3 is CASSSGQGALQYF. The CDR3 nucleotides are TGTGCCAGCAGCTCAGGACAGGGGGCTTTGCAGTACTTC.